The 24 T cell receptor beta chains in this list originate from one sample, sequenced in a study of T-cell memory formation after mild COVID-19. TCRdb re-analysed the 5' RACE reads in MiXCR, keeping a single row per CDR3 protein. The profile shows 300,000 or so distinct CDR3 sequences, roughly 15% of them singletons. Sequences were obtained from PBMCs or a T cell subset sorted from them (not recorded which). The receptors stem from a man aged 18-30 years who had mild COVID-19 (a few samples of this study predate the infection). Cell type and time point are not known.

This clonotype was counted only a few times. The rearrangement links TRBV13 to TRBJ2-7, with TRBD1 identical over 8 bases. CDR3 length: 13 amino acids. V lost 9 bases to trimming and J lost 6 bases; unmatched junction nucleotides: 10. Germline CDR1 is PRHDT and CDR2 is FYEKMQ (reference sequence). The CDR3 DNA follows: TGTGCCAGTACCCAGGGGGCAAGGGTCGAGCAGTACGTC. Translation gives CASTQGARVEQYV.

A few counts support this clonotype. The V gene is TRBV24-1, the J gene TRBJ2-3, with D unclear. Germline CDR1 KGHDR, CDR2 SFDVKD. The CDR3 runs 13 residues. The germline V and J ends were trimmed by 5 bases and 2 bases, with 7 bases remaining between them. The CDR3 region has the DNA TGTGCCACCAGTGGGCCCCCCACAGATACGCAGTATTTT. Translated, it gives CATSGPPTDTQYF.

This clonotype was seen ten or more times. This chain joins TRBV7-2 and TRBJ2-3; unclear D gene. The CDR3 runs 13 residues. V shed 4 bases and J shed 4 bases, with 9 bases lying between them. Germline loops: CDR1 SGHTA, CDR2 FQGNSA. The CDR3 loop is CASSSGPPDTQYF. The CDR3 DNA follows: TGTGCCAGCAGCTCGGGCCCTCCAGATACGCAGTATTTT.

This clonotype was found a few times. This chain joins TRBV21-1 and TRBJ1-5; the table names TRBD1, a call not compared with the DNA. TRBV21-1 is annotated as a pseudogene. There are 13 residues in the CDR3. In nucleotides, the CDR3 is TGTGCCAGCCCAGGACAGAGAAATCAGCCCCAGCATTTT. Protein sequence: CASPGQRNQPQHF.

This chain uses TRBV6-5 with TRBJ1-1; D not resolved. Trimming removed 2 bases from V and 5 bases from J, with 12 bases in between. Germline V gene sequence: CDR1 MNHEY, CDR2 SVGAGI. The length of the CDR3 is 14 residues. In nucleotides, the CDR3 is TGTGCCAGCAGTTACGACTCGAGGCGGACTGAAGCTTTCTTT. Protein: CASSYDSRRTEAFF.

The chain uses TRBV30 and TRBJ2-1; tentatively, D is TRBD2 (5 bases). The CDR3 length is 16 residues. From germline, CDR1 is GTSNPN and CDR2 SVGIG (reference sequence). Trimming cost V 2 bases and J 6 bases, with 20 bases left between them. The CDR3: CAWSLTSGIPGNEQFF. The CDR3 DNA reads TGTGCCTGGAGTCTTACCTCCGGGATTCCGGGCAATGAGCAGTTCTTC.

The rearrangement joins TRBV11-2 to TRBJ2-7; perhaps D is TRBD1 or TRBD2 (5 bases each). The CDR3 has 15 amino acids. V gave up 4 bases and J gave up 0 bases, with 13 bases separating them. CDR1 and CDR2 from the germline V gene are SGHAT and FQNNGV. The CDR3 protein is CASSSHSGPSYEQYF. The CDR3 DNA reads TGTGCCAGCAGCTCGCACTCGGGACCCTCCTACGAGCAGTACTTC.

The V call is TRBV29-1, the J call TRBJ1-2, with TRBD1 matching over 7 bases. CDR1 SQVTM and CDR2 ANQGSEA come from the germline V gene. After removal of 3 bases from V and 6 bases from J, the junction contained 10 bases not matched to a gene. The CDR3 sequence is 14 residues long. The CDR3 protein is CSVDKTQGVDGYTF. CDR3 coding DNA: TGCAGCGTTGATAAGACCCAGGGGGTGGATGGCTACACCTTC.

The chain carries TRBV7-9 and TRBJ1-1, with 10 nucleotides matching TRBD1. The junction had 4 bases not matched to a gene; V was cut back by 6 bases and J by 6 bases. This CDR3 region has 13 residues. Germline CDR1 is SEHNR and CDR2 is FQNEAQ (reference sequence). The chain's CDR3 is CASRKGQGPEAFF. The CDR3 DNA follows: TGTGCCAGCAGGAAGGGACAGGGGCCTGAAGCTTTCTTT.

This chain connects TRBV7-2 to TRBJ1-2; D is uncertain. CDR1 and CDR2 from the germline V gene are SGHTA and FQGNSA. Trimming left V 4 bases short and J 6 bases short, with 9 bases between. CDR3 size: 12 residues. The CDR3 protein is CASSSVFDGYTF. The CDR3 coding sequence is TGTGCCAGCAGCTCTGTATTCGATGGCTACACCTTC.

This clonotype was detected only a few times. The genes are TRBV11-2 and TRBJ2-5; 11 bases align to TRBD2. From germline, CDR1 is SGHAT and CDR2 FQNNGV. The CDR3 has 17 amino acids. The V segment lost 5 bases and the J segment 6 bases; nucleotides outside the gene matches: 14. The CDR3 sequence: CASSPTGLAGPQKTQYF. The CDR3 region has the DNA TGTGCCAGCAGCCCCACCGGACTAGCGGGCCCCCAGAAGACCCAGTACTTC.

The chain employs TRBV6-2 or TRBV6-3 and TRBJ1-6, with 9 bases that match TRBD1. V lost 7 bases and J lost 9; bases outside the gene matches: 10. The germline gives CDR1 MNHEY, CDR2 SVGEGT. The length of the CDR3 is 15 residues. The CDR3 bases are TGTGCCAGCAAGGTGTCCGGACAGGGGTTTTCACCCCTCCACTTT. Translation: CASKVSGQGFSPLHF.

V gene TRBV27 combines with J gene TRBJ2-1; D uncertain. The germline V and J ends were trimmed by 8 bases and 15 bases, with 23 bases remaining between them. The germline V gene has CDR1 MNHEY and CDR2 SMNVEV (reference sequence). The CDR3 totals 13 residues. The CDR3 loop reads CASGLNVDKFLFF. The CDR3 bases are TGTGCCAGCGGATTAAACGTAGACAAGTTTCTGTTCTTC.

The J gene is TRBJ1-2, the V gene TRBV19, with D uncertain. The V end lost 5 bases, the J end lost 6 bases, and 7 bases lay between the germline ends. CDR3 size: 11 residues. Germline loops: CDR1 LNHDA, CDR2 SQIVND (reference sequence). The CDR3 reads CASSFGHGYTF. CDR3 nucleotide sequence: TGTGCCAGTAGTTTTGGTCATGGCTACACCTTC.

The chain recombines TRBV20-1 with TRBJ2-7; tentative D call: TRBD1 (6 bases). CDR1 and CDR2 from the germline V gene are DFQATT and SNEGSKA (reference sequence). V lost 0 bases, J lost 4 bases, and 16 bases lay in between. This CDR3 is 15 amino acids long. The CDR3 DNA sequence: TGCAGTGCTAGAGATCTCGTGGCAGGGGAGTACGAGCAGTACTTC. Translating it yields CSARDLVAGEYEQYF.

The chain employs TRBV11-2 and TRBJ1-1, with a possible D match to TRBD1 (5 bases). The CDR3 is 13 residues long. CDR1 is SGHAT and CDR2 is FQNNGV in the germline V gene. The V end lost 5 bases, the J end lost 7 bases, and 14 bases lay between the germline ends. The CDR3 DNA follows: TGTGCCAGCAGCAGTTCCAGGGTCGGTGAAGCTTTCTTT. This codes for CASSSSRVGEAFF.

The chain combines TRBV5-1 with TRBJ2-2, with TRBD2 as a possible D gene (5 bases). The CDR3 is 16 amino acids. Germline CDR1 and CDR2: SGHRS and YFSETQ. Trimming stripped 2 bases from V and 8 bases from J, with 19 bases between. CDR3 bases: TGCGCCAGCAGCTTAATCGAGAGCCTACCGGGAGGGGAGCTGTTTTTT. Amino acid sequence: CASSLIESLPGGELFF.

The rearrangement links TRBV5-1 to TRBJ2-5; 9 bases map to TRBD2. CDR3 length: 14 amino acids. CDR1 SGHRS and CDR2 YFSETQ come from the germline V gene. With 7 bases clipped from V and 1 base from J, the junction kept 5 bases outside the gene matches. CDR3 loop: CASQPRGGQETQYF. CDR3 nucleotide sequence: TGCGCCAGCCAGCCGCGGGGGGGCCAAGAGACCCAGTACTTC.

The chain employs TRBV7-6 and TRBJ2-1; TRBD2 matches at 7 bases. V shed 3 bases and J 2 bases; nucleotides not matched to a gene: 4. The CDR3 covers 15 residues. Per germline, CDR1 SGHVS and CDR2 FNYEAQ. This CDR3 reads CASSLGGQAYNEQFF. The CDR3 DNA reads TGTGCCAGCAGCTTGGGAGGGCAGGCCTACAATGAGCAGTTCTTC.

This clonotype was detected many times. CDR3 nucleotides: TGTGCCAGCAGTAGTTGGACAGGGACCAATGAAAAACTGTTTTTT. Translating gives CASSSWTGTNEKLFF. V gene TRBV2 combines with J gene TRBJ1-4, with TRBD1 identical over 8 bases. Germline trimming cut 5 bases from V and 5 bases from J; bases unmatched to any gene: 7. Germline CDR1 SNHLY, CDR2 FYNNEI. The CDR3 totals 15 residues.

This clonotype appeared a few times. The chain is built from TRBV24-1 and TRBJ1-1; no clear D gene. Trimming pared 3 bases from V and 4 bases from J, leaving 8 bases between. From germline, CDR1 is KGHDR and CDR2 SFDVKD. The CDR3 totals 13 residues. In DNA, the CDR3 is TGTGCCACCAGTGATCCAGGTGGCACTGAAGCTTTCTTT. Translation gives CATSDPGGTEAFF.

The chain joins TRBV5-1 to TRBJ2-3, with no clear D. Trimming removed 3 bases from V and 1 base from J, with 12 bases in between. There are 15 residues in the CDR3. Per the germline V gene, CDR1 is SGHRS and CDR2 is YFSETQ. The CDR3 DNA follows: TGCGCCAGCAGCTCGACCACGACTCGCACAGATACGCAGTATTTT. Protein sequence: CASSSTTTRTDTQYF.

The genes are TRBV12-3 or TRBV12-4 and TRBJ2-5; no definite D call. The V end lost 2 bases, the J end lost 2 bases, and 6 bases lay between the germline ends. The CDR3 is made up of 13 amino acids. In DNA form, the CDR3 reads TGTGCCAGCAGTTTATTCACGCAAGAGACCCAGTACTTC. Encoded protein: CASSLFTQETQYF.

This clonotype was observed many times. The chain employs TRBV10-2 and TRBJ1-6, with 7 bases matching TRBD1. Germline CDR1 and CDR2: WSHSY and SAAADI. V shed 6 bases, J shed 6 bases, and the junction held 5 bases outside the gene matches. This CDR3 comprises 14 residues. The CDR3 region is CASSPGTANSPLHF. Here the CDR3 DNA reads TGCGCCAGCAGCCCCGGGACAGCTAATTCACCCCTCCACTTT.